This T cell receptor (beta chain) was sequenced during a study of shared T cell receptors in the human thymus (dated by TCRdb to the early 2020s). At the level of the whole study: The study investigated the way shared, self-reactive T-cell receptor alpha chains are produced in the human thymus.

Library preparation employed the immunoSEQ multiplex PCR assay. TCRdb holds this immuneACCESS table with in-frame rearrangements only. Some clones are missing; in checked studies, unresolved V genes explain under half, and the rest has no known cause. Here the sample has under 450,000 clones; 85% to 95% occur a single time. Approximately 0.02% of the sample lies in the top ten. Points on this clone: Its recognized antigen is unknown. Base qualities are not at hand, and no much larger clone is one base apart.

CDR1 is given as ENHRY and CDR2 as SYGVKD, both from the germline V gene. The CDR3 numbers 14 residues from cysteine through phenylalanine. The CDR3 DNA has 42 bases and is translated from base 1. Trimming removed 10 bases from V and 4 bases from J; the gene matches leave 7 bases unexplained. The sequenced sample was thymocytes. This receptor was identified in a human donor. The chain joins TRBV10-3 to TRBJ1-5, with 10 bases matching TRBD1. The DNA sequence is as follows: TGTGCCAGAACACCGGGACAGGGGAATCAGCCCCAGCATTTT. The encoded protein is CARTPGQGNQPQHF.